This T cell receptor (beta chain) is from a study of a mutant IDH1 vaccine in newly diagnosed glioma. Study at large: Patients were started on vaccination 4-6 weeks after radiotherapy alone, or with temozolomide cycles.

Noted time point: week 23, last vaccination. One vaccine dose held 300 ug of mutant IDH1 20-mer peptide and came with topical imiquimod. This CDR3 has 13 amino acids. Germline CDR1 MNHNY, CDR2 SVGAGI (reference sequence). The germline V and J ends were trimmed by 5 bases and 1 base, with 8 bases remaining between them. In its sample, this clone ranks as medium-sized (0.01 to 0.1%). Its cognate antigen is unknown. Sequenced by immunoSEQ multiplex PCR; TCRdb stores in-frame clones only, minus some. The repertoire includes tens of thousands of clones, around 86% of them detected once, and more than 1.1% sits in the top ten.

The TCR was taken from a middle-aged man with glioma. This chain uses TRBV6-6 with TRBJ1-1, with D unresolved. Sequencing was performed on PBMCs, taken from a glioma patient whose treatment included an IDH1 peptide vaccine. The CDR3 region is CASSPHANTEAFF. In DNA form, the CDR3 reads TGTGCCAGCAGTCCCCACGCGAACACTGAAGCTTTCTTT.